This entry lists 31 T cell receptor beta chains sequenced from one sample in a study of blood T cells in healthy people across ages. The use of a sample-barcoded 5' primer and a J-beta primer mix characterized a second PCR of roughly 6 to 11 cycles. TCRdb re-derived calls from the 5' RACE reads in MiXCR, one entry per CDR3 protein. This table has around 1.5 million distinct CDR3 sequences, about 31% appearing once. The sample consisted of blood. Receptors were obtained from a woman in her thirties in good health.

This clonotype was seen more than once but under ten times. The chain combines TRBV29-1 with TRBJ1-2; D gene uncertain. Trimming removed 2 bases from V and 0 bases from J, with 16 bases in between. There are 16 residues in the CDR3. The germline V gene encodes CDR1 SQVTM and CDR2 ANQGSEA. CDR3 nucleotide sequence: TGCAGCGTTGAACCGTTTGACGAACCAGCTAACTATGGCTACACCTTC. It specifies CSVEPFDEPANYGYTF.

V usage is TRBV5-5 and J usage is TRBJ2-1; no clear D. V lost 4 bases to trimming and J lost 7 bases, with 12 bases between them. Germline loops: CDR1 SGHKS, CDR2 YYEKEE (reference sequence). The CDR3 has 13 amino acids. DNA of the CDR3: TGTGCCAGCAGCCCGGGTTATGGGAATGAGCAGTTCTTC. This sequence encodes CASSPGYGNEQFF. The whole variable domain, remainder taken from reference TRBV5-5 and TRBJ2-1, is DAGVTQSPTHLIKTRGQQVTLRCSPISGHKSVSWYQQVLGQGPQFIFQYYEKEERGRGNFPDRFSARQFPNYSSELNVNALLLGDSALYLCASSPGYGNEQFFGPGTRLTVL.

A few counts support this clonotype. The chain joins TRBV5-1 to TRBJ2-3; D uncertain. Germline V CDR1 and CDR2: SGHRS, YFSETQ. The CDR3 totals 15 residues. Trimming took 2 bases from V and 0 from J, leaving 10 bases between them. CDR3 DNA sequence: TGCGCCAGCAGCTTCCCGACTGCTAGCACAGATACGCAGTATTTT. Protein: CASSFPTASTDTQYF.

The sample holds many counts of this clonotype. The chain recombines TRBV15 with TRBJ1-5, with 10 bases fitting TRBD1. V lost 1 base, J lost 5 bases, and 2 bases stayed unmatched. CDR1 and CDR2 from the germline V gene are LNHNV and YYDKDF (reference sequence). The CDR3 is 15 residues long. The CDR3 spells CATSRAGTGDQPQHF. In nucleotides, the CDR3 is TGTGCCACCAGCAGAGCAGGGACAGGGGATCAGCCCCAGCATTTT.

The chain combines TRBV9 with TRBJ1-4; D ambiguous. The V gene lost 1 base and the J gene lost 0 bases, with 4 bases spanning the gap. In germline, CDR1 is SGDLS, CDR2 YYNGEE. CDR3 length: 14 residues. CDR3 nucleotides: TGTGCCAGCAGCGTATCTCCAACTAATGAAAAACTGTTTTTT. Protein: CASSVSPTNEKLFF.

The chain combines TRBV20-1 with TRBJ2-2, with a possible D match to TRBD1 (7 bases). V gave up 0 bases and J gave up 0 bases, with 11 bases separating them. CDR1 and CDR2 (germline): DFQATT, SNEGSKA (reference sequence). This CDR3 contains 16 residues. CDR3 bases: TGCAGTGCTAGAGATGACAGGGAGGCGAACACCGGGGAGCTGTTTTTT. It codes for CSARDDREANTGELFF.

V gene TRBV4-1 combines with J gene TRBJ2-5, with unresolved D. Near its end, the DNA agrees better with TRBJ2-7, so the J call may be wrong. Germline CDR1 MGHRA, CDR2 YSYEKL. The length of the CDR3 is 14 residues. CDR3 protein: CASSQEGIAPEQYF. The CDR3 DNA follows: TGCGCCAGCAGCCAAGAGGGCATCGCCCCCGAGCAGTACTTC.

CDR3: CASRDGPPSIQGRGYTF. CDR3 nucleotide sequence: TGTGCCAGCAGAGACGGGCCCCCCTCTATACAGGGGCGGGGCTACACCTTC. The chain uses TRBV28 and TRBJ1-2; 7 nucleotides line up with TRBD1. This CDR3 is built from 17 residues. Per the germline V gene, CDR1 is MDHEN and CDR2 is SYDVKM. Unmatched junction bases numbered 21, after V lost 6 bases and J lost 8 bases.

The CDR3 is CASSVAAGGKMDEQFF. The CDR3 nucleotides are TGTGCCAGCAGCGTAGCGGCAGGGGGGAAGATGGATGAGCAGTTCTTC. V gene TRBV9 combines with J gene TRBJ2-1, with D possibly TRBD1 on 7 matching bases. Trimming took off 0 bases at V and 8 bases at J, with 18 bases between the two ends. The CDR3 runs 16 residues. Germline-derived CDR1 and CDR2 are SGDLS and YYNGEE. The full variable domain, with the rest looked up from reference TRBV9 and TRBJ2-1, is DSGVTQTPKHLITATGQRVTLRCSPRSGDLSVYWYQQSLDQGLQFLIQYYNGEERAKGNILERFSAQQFPDLHSELNLSSLELGDSALYFCASSVAAGGKMDEQFFGPGTRLTVL.

As to this clonotype: At one end the junction does not follow the germline gene, possibly because of a read error. This chain links TRBV9 with TRBJ2-1; 8 bases match TRBD2. Germline CDR1 and CDR2: SGDLS and YYNGEE. The CDR3 runs to 16 residues. The CDR3 loop is CAGSGRTSGSYNEQFF. CDR3 DNA: TGTGCCGGCAGCGGACGTACTAGCGGCTCTTACAATGAGCAGTTCTTC.

This clonotype was observed at least ten times. The chain recombines TRBV6-5 with TRBJ2-6; the match to TRBD2 covers 9 bases. The junction had 3 bases not matched to a gene; V was cut back by 6 bases and J by 0 bases. Germline V lookup: CDR1 MNHEY, CDR2 SVGAGI. The CDR3 covers 16 residues. The CDR3 spells CASRPSGTSGANVLTF. CDR3 coding DNA: TGTGCCAGCAGGCCTAGCGGGACCTCTGGGGCCAACGTCCTGACTTTC.

The CDR3 reads CASSQNRGLMGTDTQYF. The CDR3 region has the DNA TGTGCCAGCAGCCAAAATCGGGGACTAATGGGCACAGATACGCAGTATTTT. The chain uses TRBV3-1 and TRBJ2-3; 7 bases align to TRBD2. Germline V CDR1 and CDR2: LGHDT, YNNKEL (reference sequence). Trimming took 2 bases from V and 1 from J; bases not matched to a gene: 9. CDR3 length: 17 amino acids.

This clonotype was counted at least ten times. This rearrangement joins TRBV29-1 to TRBJ2-5; D ambiguous. V was pared by 0 bases and J by 0 bases, with 11 bases between. CDR1 is SQVTM, CDR2 ANQGSEA, per germline. This CDR3 has 15 residues. The CDR3 sequence: CSVEERLGYQETQYF. CDR3 nucleotides: TGCAGCGTTGAAGAACGATTGGGGTACCAAGAGACCCAGTACTTC.

This clonotype came up many times. The chain recombines TRBV4-1 with TRBJ2-7; D gene uncertain. V was cut by 0 bases and J by 0 bases, with 9 bases left in between. Germline V CDR1 and CDR2: MGHRA, YSYEKL. This CDR3 is built from 15 residues. Here the CDR3 DNA reads TGCGCCAGCAGCCAAGATCCTCGCAGCTCCTACGAGCAGTACTTC. Residues: CASSQDPRSSYEQYF.

This clonotype has just a few counts. This chain uses TRBV20-1 with TRBJ2-3; 8 bases fit TRBD2. Germline assignment: CDR1 DFQATT and CDR2 SNEGSKA (reference sequence). The J segment lost 2 bases and the V segment lost 7 bases, leaving 8 bases of the junction unmatched. This CDR3 contains 14 residues. CDR3 DNA sequence: TGCAGTGTACAGACTAGCGTGCTCACAGATACGCAGTATTTT. This sequence encodes CSVQTSVLTDTQYF.

The V call is TRBV9, the J call TRBJ2-3; D gene ambiguous. V was pared by 3 bases and J by 2 bases, with 13 bases between. Germline V gene lookup returns CDR1 SGDLS and CDR2 YYNGEE. The CDR3 spans 15 residues. The CDR3 DNA reads TGTGCCAGCAGCGGACGGAGCCTTCTCACAGATACGCAGTATTTT. Its protein product is CASSGRSLLTDTQYF.

This clonotype appeared many times. The chain recombines TRBV29-1 with TRBJ1-1; D is undetermined. Between the trimmed V and J ends, which lost 7 bases and 0 bases, there was a span of 15 bases. CDR1 is SQVTM and CDR2 is ANQGSEA in the germline V gene. The CDR3 contains 14 residues. CDR3 sequence: CSATDSPMNTEAFF. The DNA for the CDR3 is TGCAGCGCTACCGACTCACCAATGAACACTGAAGCTTTCTTT. The variable domain in full, completed from reference TRBV29-1 and TRBJ1-1, reads SAVISQKPSRDICQRGTSLTIQCQVDSQVTMMFWYRQQPGQSLTLIATANQGSEATYESGFVIDKFPISRPNLTFSTLTVSNMSPEDSSIYLCSATDSPMNTEAFFGQGTRLTVV.

This clonotype is classed as medium-sized. The rearrangement uses TRBV6-2 or TRBV6-3 and TRBJ2-7, with a weak D call TRBD1 (5 bases). CDR1 and CDR2 from the germline V gene are MNHEY and SVGEGT. V lost 2 bases, J lost 3 bases, and 17 bases lay in between. This CDR3 spans 16 amino acids. CDR3 region: CASSYPDSLKGYEQYF. In DNA form, the CDR3 reads TGTGCCAGCAGTTACCCCGACAGTCTAAAAGGCTACGAGCAGTACTTC.

About this clonotype itself: The CDR3 does not end in the conserved phenylalanine or tryptophan, so this is likely a read error. The V call is TRBV3-1, the J call TRBJ2-3, with 11 bases aligning to TRBD2. The CDR3 length is 16 residues. CDR1 and CDR2 from the germline V gene are LGHDT and YNNKEL (reference sequence). V shed 6 bases, J shed 5 bases, and the junction held 10 bases outside the gene matches. The CDR3 protein is CASRVTSGGPGDTQYS. As DNA, the CDR3 is TGTGCCAGCAGGGTAACTAGCGGGGGCCCCGGAGATACGCAGTATTCT.

J is TRBJ2-6 and V is TRBV12-3 or TRBV12-4; D call uncertain. Trimming took off 7 bases at V and 4 bases at J, with 2 bases between the two ends. CDR3 size: 11 residues. The CDR3 sequence is CASMGANVLTF. The CDR3 nucleotides are TGTGCCAGCATGGGGGCCAACGTCCTGACTTTC.

The V call is TRBV10-3, the J call TRBJ2-3, with D maybe TRBD2 (5 bases). V was pared by 4 bases and J by 5 bases, with 10 bases between. This CDR3 has 13 residues. Per germline, CDR1 ENHRY and CDR2 SYGVKD. CDR3 sequence (DNA): TGTGCCATCAGTGCAACCGGGGTAGATACGCAGTATTTT. Its protein product is CAISATGVDTQYF.

V and J are TRBV6-2 or TRBV6-3 and TRBJ2-7; possibly TRBD2 for D (6 bases). Trimming removed 11 bases at V and 0 bases at J, with 11 bases between. CDR1 and CDR2 (germline): MNHEY, SVGEGT. The CDR3 consists of 12 residues. The CDR3 DNA reads TGTGCCGGGGGGACTCCCTCCTACGAGCAGTACTTC. It yields the protein CAGGTPSYEQYF.

This clonotype was seen repeatedly, ten times or more. The chain joins TRBV18 to TRBJ2-7; the match to TRBD2 covers 10 bases. V shed 2 bases, J shed 5 bases, and the junction held 6 bases outside the gene matches. The germline V gene encodes CDR1 KGHSH and CDR2 LQKENI. The CDR3 contains 15 residues. CDR3 protein: CASSPSLAGDDEQYF. The CDR3, as DNA: TGTGCCAGCTCACCAAGTCTAGCGGGGGACGACGAGCAGTACTTC.

The chain uses TRBV5-1 and TRBJ1-4; 10 bases map to TRBD1. The CDR3 has 15 amino acids. CDR1 SGHRS and CDR2 YFSETQ come from the germline V gene. Trimming removed 4 bases from V and 7 bases from J; junction bases left unmatched: 7. The CDR3 region is CASSTGQGEGEKLFF. CDR3 DNA: TGCGCCAGCAGCACCGGACAGGGGGAAGGTGAAAAACTGTTTTTT.

This clonotype was counted only a few times. Here the CDR3 DNA reads TGCAGTGCCTTGGGACAGTACCAAGAGACCCAGTACTTC. Protein: CSALGQYQETQYF. The genes are TRBV20-1 and TRBJ2-5, with 7 bases fitting TRBD1. V dropped 6 bases and J dropped 0; count of bases not matched to a gene: 4. The CDR3 is 13 residues long. Germline V lookup: CDR1 DFQATT, CDR2 SNEGSKA (reference sequence).

The chain links TRBV20-1 to TRBJ2-1; D gene uncertain. V lost 6 bases to trimming and J lost 10 bases, with 13 bases between them. The germline gives CDR1 DFQATT, CDR2 SNEGSKA (reference sequence). The length of the CDR3 is 11 residues. CDR3 loop: CSAPRLGEQFF. CDR3 bases: TGCAGTGCCCCCCGACTGGGGGAGCAGTTCTTC.

A single count supports this clonotype. The rearrangement joins TRBV2 to TRBJ1-2; D gene ambiguous. Trimming shortened V by 2 bases and J by 5 bases, and 15 bases separated the two germline ends. CDR1 and CDR2 (germline): SNHLY, FYNNEI. The CDR3 length is 15 residues. The CDR3 loop is CASSEKPGRGYGYTF. The DNA for the CDR3 is TGTGCCAGCAGTGAAAAACCAGGACGCGGGTATGGCTACACCTTC.

This clonotype appeared a few times. The chain is built from TRBV27 and TRBJ1-6; D gene ambiguous. The CDR3 loop spans 14 amino acids. CDR1 and CDR2 (germline): MNHEY, SMNVEV (reference sequence). Trimming removed 5 bases at V and 10 bases at J, with 15 bases between. CDR3 DNA sequence: TGTGCCAGCAGTCCAACGGTAGTTGGCTCACCCCTCCACTTT. This sequence encodes CASSPTVVGSPLHF.

The chain recombines TRBV15 with TRBJ2-3; D might be TRBD2 (6 bases). Germline V gene data show CDR1 as LNHNV and CDR2 as YYDKDF (reference sequence). The V and J ends lost 3 bases and 0 bases respectively, with 16 bases between them. The CDR3 is made up of 17 amino acids. Here the CDR3 reads CATSSLATVGSTDTQYF. CDR3 nucleotides: TGTGCCACCAGCAGCCTAGCGACGGTAGGGAGCACAGATACGCAGTATTTT.

The chain joins TRBV25-1 to TRBJ2-5; no clear D gene. Trimming pared 6 bases from V and 1 base from J, leaving 12 bases between. CDR1 MGHDK and CDR2 SYGVNS come from the germline V gene. This CDR3 is 14 amino acids long. The CDR3, as DNA: TGTGCCAGCAGCATCCCGGGCGGCCAAGAGACCCAGTACTTC. Translation gives CASSIPGGQETQYF.

A word on this clonotype: One junction end does not reproduce the germline sequence, and a read error may be involved. V and J are TRBV28 and TRBJ1-5; D gene ambiguous. This CDR3 spans 16 amino acids. Per germline, CDR1 MDHEN and CDR2 SYDVKM. The CDR3, as DNA: TGTACCAGCAGCTCCGTCGCCCTTTCTAGCAATCAGCCCCAGCATTTT. Residues: CTSSSVALSSNQPQHF.